This TCR beta chain was recorded in a study of blood T cell repertoires in COVID-19. The wider study: Acute and convalescent COVID-19 samples came from the United States, Italy and Spain.

CDR1 and CDR2 (germline): SGDLS, YYNGEE. J lost 4 bases, V lost 4 bases, and 11 bases had no gene match. The CDR3 extends over 19 amino acids. Original methodology: Using reference gene primer amplification, nucleated cell counts were estimated. This table comes from immunoSEQ multiplex PCR, and its TCRdb copy is limited to in-frame clones, with some not included. V, J and clone size are taken as reported in that table, and D and trimming were inferred from the DNA itself. The sample carries 250,000 to 300,000 clones, around 90% recorded once. The receptor was derived from a woman between 45 and 60 years old who had recovered from COVID-19. The chain links TRBV9 to TRBJ2-1, with 16 nucleotides matching TRBD2. Sequencing was performed on peripheral blood. The chain's CDR3 is CASSPGLAGGPVVYNEQFF. The DNA for the CDR3 is TGTGCCAGCAGCCCGGGACTAGCGGGGGGGCCGGTGGTGTACAATGAGCAGTTCTTC.